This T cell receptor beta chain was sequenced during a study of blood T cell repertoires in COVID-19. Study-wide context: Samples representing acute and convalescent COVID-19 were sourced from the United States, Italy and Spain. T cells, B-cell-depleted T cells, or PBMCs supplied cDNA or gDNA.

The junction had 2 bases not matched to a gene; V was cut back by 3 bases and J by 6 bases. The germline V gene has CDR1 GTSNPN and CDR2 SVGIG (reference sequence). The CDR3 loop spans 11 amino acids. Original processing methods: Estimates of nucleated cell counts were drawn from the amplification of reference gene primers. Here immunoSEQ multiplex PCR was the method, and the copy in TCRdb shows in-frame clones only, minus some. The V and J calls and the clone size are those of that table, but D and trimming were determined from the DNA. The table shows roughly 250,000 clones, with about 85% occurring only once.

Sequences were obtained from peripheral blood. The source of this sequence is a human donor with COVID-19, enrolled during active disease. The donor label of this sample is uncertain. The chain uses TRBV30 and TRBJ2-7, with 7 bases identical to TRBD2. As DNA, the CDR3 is TGTGCCTGGAGCGCGGGGGTCGAGCAGTACTTC. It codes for CAWSAGVEQYF.